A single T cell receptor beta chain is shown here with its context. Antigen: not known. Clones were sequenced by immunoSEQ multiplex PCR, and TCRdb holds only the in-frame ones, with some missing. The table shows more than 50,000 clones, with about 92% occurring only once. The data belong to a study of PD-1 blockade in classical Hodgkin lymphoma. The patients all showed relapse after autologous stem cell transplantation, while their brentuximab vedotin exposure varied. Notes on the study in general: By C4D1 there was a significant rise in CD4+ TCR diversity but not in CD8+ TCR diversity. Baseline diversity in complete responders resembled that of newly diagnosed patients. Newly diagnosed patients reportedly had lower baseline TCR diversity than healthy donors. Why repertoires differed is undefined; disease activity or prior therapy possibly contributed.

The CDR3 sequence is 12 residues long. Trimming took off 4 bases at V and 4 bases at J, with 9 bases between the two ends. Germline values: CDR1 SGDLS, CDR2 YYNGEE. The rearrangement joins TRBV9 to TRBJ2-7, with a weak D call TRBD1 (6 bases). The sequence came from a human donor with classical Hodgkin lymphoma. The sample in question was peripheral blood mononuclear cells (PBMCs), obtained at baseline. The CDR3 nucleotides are TGTGCCAGCAGCATACAGGGTTACGAGCAGTACTTC. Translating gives CASSIQGYEQYF.